Each of the 17 T cell receptor beta chains below was sequenced from the same sample in a study of blood T cells in healthy people across ages. A sample-barcoded 5' primer and a J-beta primer mix were used in a second PCR of roughly 6 to 11 cycles. TCRdb reprocessed the 5' RACE reads via MiXCR and lists one record per CDR3 protein. Of over 1,300,000 distinct CDR3 sequences detected, around 59% appear once; the ten largest clones hold approximately 7%. The sample comprised blood. The receptors come from a man younger than 35 in good health.

J is TRBJ2-3 and V is TRBV4-2; 9 bases match TRBD1. CDR1 is LGHNA and CDR2 is YNFKEQ in the germline V gene. The CDR3 sequence is 16 residues long. Losses at the gene ends were 3 bases for V and 6 bases for J; bases not matched to a gene: 10. The CDR3 nucleotides are TGTGCCAGCAGCCAGCTAACAGGGGGCGCTGATGATACGCAGTATTTT. Translating it yields CASSQLTGGADDTQYF.

V gene TRBV25-1 combines with J gene TRBJ1-2; tentative D call: TRBD1 (5 bases). The V gene lost 6 bases and the J gene lost 4 bases, with 15 bases spanning the gap. CDR1 is MGHDK, CDR2 SYGVNS, per germline. The CDR3 sequence is 14 residues long. DNA for the CDR3: TGTGCCAGCAGGGGGGGAGGTGGTTTCTATGGCTACACCTTC. Amino acid sequence: CASRGGGGFYGYTF.

The chain recombines TRBV20-1 with TRBJ1-5, with 9 bases identical to TRBD1. Looked up from germline, CDR1 is DFQATT and CDR2 is SNEGSKA (reference sequence). This CDR3 region has 13 residues. V shed 6 bases and J 8 bases; nucleotides not matched to a gene: 8. CDR3 nucleotide sequence: TGCAGTGCCGTCTTCCGGACAGGGGAGCCCCAGCATTTT. It codes for CSAVFRTGEPQHF.

The gene calls are TRBV5-1 and TRBJ2-5, with 8 bases lining up with TRBD1. Trimming removed 4 bases from V and 4 bases from J; junction bases left unmatched: 9. CDR3 length: 15 amino acids. The V gene's germline CDR1 is SGHRS and CDR2 YFSETQ. The CDR3 spells CASSVLGQVRETQYF. As DNA, the CDR3 is TGCGCCAGCAGCGTCCTGGGACAGGTCAGAGAGACCCAGTACTTC.

The chain combines TRBV7-9 with TRBJ2-1, with 11 nucleotides matching TRBD1. The CDR3 has 15 residues. Germline V gives CDR1 SEHNR, CDR2 FQNEAQ (reference sequence). Trimming took 1 base from V and 10 from J; bases not matched to a gene: 6. CDR3 amino acids: CASSLVGQGVVEQFF. The CDR3 DNA follows: TGTGCCAGCAGCTTAGTGGGACAGGGGGTGGTGGAGCAGTTCTTC. Complete variable domain (other parts from reference TRBV7-9 and TRBJ2-1): DTGVSQNPRHKITKRGQNVTFRCDPISEHNRLYWYRQTLGQGPEFLTYFQNEAQLEKSRLLSDRFSAERPKGSFSTLEIQRTEQGDSAMYLCASSLVGQGVVEQFFGPGTRLTVL.

The rearrangement uses TRBV11-2 and TRBJ2-5; D uncertain. The V end lost 5 bases, the J end lost 7 bases, and 14 bases lay between the germline ends. The CDR3 runs 13 residues. Germline CDR1 SGHAT, CDR2 FQNNGV. The chain's CDR3 is CASSPVQTRTQYF. CDR3 nucleotide sequence: TGTGCCAGCAGCCCAGTCCAAACGCGGACCCAGTACTTC.

V usage is TRBV7-9 and J usage is TRBJ1-1; tentatively, D is TRBD1 (5 bases). The CDR3 is 11 amino acids. Trimming removed 5 bases at V and 10 bases at J, with 11 bases between. Germline V gives CDR1 SEHNR, CDR2 FQNEAQ (reference sequence). CDR3 nucleotide sequence: TGTGCCAGCAGCGCTAATAGGGGAGCTTTCTTT. As protein: CASSANRGAFF.

In this sample, this clonotype turned up once. The chain recombines TRBV6-1 with TRBJ2-4; 11 positions match TRBD1. The J call is in doubt because the DNA end fits TRBJ2-5 better. The germline CDR1 and CDR2 sequences are MNHNS and SASEGT. The length of the CDR3 is 16 residues. The CDR3 nucleotides are TGTGCCAGCAGTGACCCCGGGACAGGGGGGTTTGAGACCCAGTACTTC. Its protein product is CASSDPGTGGFETQYF.

This sequence joins TRBV6-5 and TRBJ2-2; 9 bases agree with TRBD1. CDR3 length equals 16 residues. CDR1 is MNHEY and CDR2 is SVGAGI in the germline V gene. The V gene end was trimmed by 2 bases and the J gene end by 4 bases; junction bases not matched to a gene: 5. CDR3 region: CASSYTGGAFTGELFF. The CDR3 DNA is TGTGCCAGCAGTTACACAGGGGGCGCGTTCACCGGGGAGCTGTTTTTT.

This clonotype was counted a single time. This sequence joins TRBV27 and TRBJ2-1; the D gene is possibly TRBD2 (5 bases). Judging by the DNA end, TRBJ2-7 fits better; the J call may be wrong. This CDR3 contains 15 residues. Looked up from germline, CDR1 is MNHEY and CDR2 is SMNVEV (reference sequence). The CDR3 loop is CASSLGSDSYYEQYF. The CDR3 DNA follows: TGTGCCAGCAGTTTAGGTAGCGACTCATACTACGAGCAGTACTTC.

This clonotype was seen more than once but under ten times. The CDR3 coding sequence is TGTGCCAGCAGTTTTGGACAGATTCGCGAGCAGTACTTC. Protein: CASSFGQIREQYF. This sequence joins TRBV12-3 or TRBV12-4 and TRBJ2-5; possibly TRBD1 for D (6 bases). The J call may be mistaken, given a closer DNA end match to TRBJ2-7. This CDR3 spans 13 amino acids.

This chain links TRBV20-1 with TRBJ2-7; the match to TRBD1 covers 10 bases. The CDR3 has 17 residues. In germline, CDR1 is DFQATT, CDR2 SNEGSKA (reference sequence). Losses at the gene ends were 0 bases for V and 2 bases for J; bases not matched to a gene: 10. CDR3 coding DNA: TGCAGTGCTAGAGATAGGGGTAGGACAGGGGGTGCCTACGAGCAGTACTTC. Its translation is CSARDRGRTGGAYEQYF.

The chain combines TRBV25-1 with TRBJ1-5, with 9 bases lining up with TRBD1. This CDR3 has 13 residues. From germline, CDR1 is MGHDK and CDR2 SYGVNS. Losses at the gene ends were 6 bases for V and 6 bases for J; bases not matched to a gene: 3. CDR3 nucleotides: TGTGCCAGCAGGGGACAGGGAGCTCAGCCCCAGCATTTT. Its translation is CASRGQGAQPQHF.

The rearrangement links TRBV4-2 to TRBJ2-3; 8 nucleotides match TRBD2. The V and J ends lost 0 bases and 6 bases, in that order; junction bases with no gene match: 14. The germline V gene encodes CDR1 LGHNA and CDR2 YNFKEQ. The CDR3 is 18 residues long. CDR3: CASSQDPILAAVTDTQYF. In DNA, the CDR3 is TGTGCCAGCAGCCAAGACCCCATACTAGCGGCAGTAACGGATACGCAGTATTTT.

The genes are TRBV9 and TRBJ2-3; D unclear. Per germline, CDR1 SGDLS and CDR2 YYNGEE. This CDR3 comprises 15 residues. Between the trimmed V and J ends, which lost 4 bases and 0 bases, there was a span of 12 bases. CDR3 sequence: CASSPGPLSTDTQYF. CDR3 DNA sequence: TGTGCCAGCAGCCCCGGGCCCCTGAGCACAGATACGCAGTATTTT.

This chain links TRBV4-2 with TRBJ2-5; D might be TRBD2 (6 bases). The CDR3 has 14 amino acids. The V end was cut by 2 bases, the J end by 3 bases, with 10 bases between. Germline values: CDR1 LGHNA, CDR2 YNFKEQ. The CDR3 DNA reads as TGTGCCAGCAGCCAACTCGGGACTGAAGAGACCCAGTACTTC. It yields the protein CASSQLGTEETQYF.

V gene TRBV4-1 combines with J gene TRBJ2-4, with D tentatively TRBD2 (6 bases). The DNA end favors TRBJ2-7, so the J call may be wrong. CDR3 length: 16 residues. In germline, CDR1 is MGHRA, CDR2 YSYEKL. The CDR3 is CASSQVLGTGIYEQYF. Here the CDR3 DNA reads TGCGCCAGCAGCCAAGTTCTTGGGACTGGGATCTACGAGCAGTACTTC.